This TCR beta chain stems from a study of cytomegalovirus exposure and HLA in healthy donors. Points from the study as a whole: Specificity for CMV antigens was confirmed in vitro for a few of the CMV-associated chains. Fewer N-insertions than the 666-donor mean were reportedly shown by an Asian-associated ancestry cluster in a later analysis. Later analysis revealed greater clonal expansion in HLA-associated TCR beta chains than in equally common others.

Primers: 60 Vbeta forward and 13 Jbeta reverse. Only in-frame clones appear in the TCRdb table, and some are missing; sequencing was by immunoSEQ multiplex PCR. This repertoire shows 130,000 to 150,000 clones, about four fifths found once; its top ten account for over 2%. The CDR3 runs to 11 residues. Germline CDR1 MDHEN, CDR2 SYDVKM. Trimming left V 6 bases short and J 1 base short, with 4 bases between. Concerning this clone itself: Its specificity is unknown.

The V and J genes are TRBV28 and TRBJ2-7, with no clear D. The receptor comes from a young man in good health and CMV-seronegative. Sequenced: PBMCs. The CDR3 DNA reads as TGTGCCAGCAGGCGATCCTACGAGCAGTACTTC. It codes for CASRRSYEQYF.